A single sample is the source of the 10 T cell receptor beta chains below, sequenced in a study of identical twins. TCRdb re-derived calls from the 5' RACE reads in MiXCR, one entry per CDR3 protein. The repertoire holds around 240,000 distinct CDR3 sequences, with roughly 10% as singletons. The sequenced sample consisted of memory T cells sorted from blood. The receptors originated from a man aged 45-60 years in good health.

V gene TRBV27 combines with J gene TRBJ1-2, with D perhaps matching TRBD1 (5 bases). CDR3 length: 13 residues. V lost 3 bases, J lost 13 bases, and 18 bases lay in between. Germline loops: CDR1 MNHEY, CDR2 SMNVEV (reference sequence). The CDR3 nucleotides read TGTGCCAGCAGTTTGAAGGGGCTGGGAGGGAGCACCTTC. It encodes CASSLKGLGGSTF.

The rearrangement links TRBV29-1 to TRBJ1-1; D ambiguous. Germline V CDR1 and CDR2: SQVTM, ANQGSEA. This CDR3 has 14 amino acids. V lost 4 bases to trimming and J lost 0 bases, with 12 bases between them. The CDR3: CSVAFRGMNTEAFF. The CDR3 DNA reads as TGCAGCGTTGCTTTCCGGGGAATGAACACTGAAGCTTTCTTT.

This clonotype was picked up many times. The CDR3, as DNA: TGTGCCAGCGGAGGACTAGCGGGGGGGCCCCAAGAGACCCAGTACTTC. It encodes CASGGLAGGPQETQYF. The chain employs TRBV12-3 or TRBV12-4 and TRBJ2-5; TRBD2 agrees at 15 bases. The CDR3 has 16 residues. V trimming: 8 bases; J trimming: 1 base; junction bases outside the gene matches: 5.

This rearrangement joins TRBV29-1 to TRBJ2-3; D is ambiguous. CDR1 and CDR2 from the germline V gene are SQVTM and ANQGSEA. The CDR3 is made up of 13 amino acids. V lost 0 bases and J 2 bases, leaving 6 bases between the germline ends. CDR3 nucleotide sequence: TGCAGCGTTGAAGATGCATACACAGATACGCAGTATTTT. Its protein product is CSVEDAYTDTQYF.

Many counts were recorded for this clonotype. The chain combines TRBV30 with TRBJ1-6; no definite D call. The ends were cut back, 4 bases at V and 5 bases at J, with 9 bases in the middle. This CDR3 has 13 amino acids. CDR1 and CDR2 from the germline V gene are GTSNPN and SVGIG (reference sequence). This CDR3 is CAWTETNNSPLHF. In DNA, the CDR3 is TGTGCCTGGACCGAGACTAATAATTCACCCCTCCACTTT.

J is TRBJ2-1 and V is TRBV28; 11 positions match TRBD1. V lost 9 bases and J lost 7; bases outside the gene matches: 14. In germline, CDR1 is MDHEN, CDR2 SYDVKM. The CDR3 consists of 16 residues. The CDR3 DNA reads TGTGCCAGTAAACGTATTCCGGGACAGGGGGTAAATGAGCAGTTCTTC. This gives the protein CASKRIPGQGVNEQFF.

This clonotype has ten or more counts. CDR3 in DNA: TGTGCCAGCAGGGAACTAGCGGGGGGGAAATACGAGCAGTACTTC. Encoded protein: CASRELAGGKYEQYF. The V and J genes are TRBV12-3 or TRBV12-4 and TRBJ2-7; 13 nucleotides match TRBD2. There are 15 residues in the CDR3. Trimming removed 6 bases from V and 4 bases from J; junction bases left unmatched: 6.

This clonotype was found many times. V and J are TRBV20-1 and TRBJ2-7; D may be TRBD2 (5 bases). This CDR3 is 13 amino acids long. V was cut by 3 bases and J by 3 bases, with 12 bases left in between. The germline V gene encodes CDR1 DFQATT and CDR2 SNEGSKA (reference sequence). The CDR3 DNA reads TGCAGTGCTAGGGGCAGGACTTACTACGAGCAGTACTTC. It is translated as CSARGRTYYEQYF.

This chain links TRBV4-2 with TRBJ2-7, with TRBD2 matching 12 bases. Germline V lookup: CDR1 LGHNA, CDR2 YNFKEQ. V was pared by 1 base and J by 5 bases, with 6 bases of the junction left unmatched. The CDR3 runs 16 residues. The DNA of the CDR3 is TGTGCCAGCAGCCAAGTTCGCCTAGCGGGGGGGCACGAGCAGTACTTC. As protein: CASSQVRLAGGHEQYF.

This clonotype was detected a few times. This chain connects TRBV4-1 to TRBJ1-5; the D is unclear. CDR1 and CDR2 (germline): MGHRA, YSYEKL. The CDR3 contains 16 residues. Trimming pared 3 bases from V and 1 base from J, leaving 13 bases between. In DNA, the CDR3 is TGCGCCAGCAGCCAGGGGTGGATAGTGAGCAATCAGCCCCAGCATTTT. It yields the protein CASSQGWIVSNQPQHF.